This entry lists 12 T cell receptor beta chains sequenced from one sample in a study of blood T cell repertoires in COVID-19. Repertoires were generated with immunoSEQ multiplex PCR, while TCRdb's copy carries only in-frame clones and drops some. The sample consists of roughly 190,000 clones, approximately 84% of them appearing once. The sample consisted of peripheral blood. These receptors all stem from a woman in her seventies with active or convalescent COVID-19.

The genes are TRBV15 and TRBJ1-1; 8 bases agree with TRBD1. V was pared by 0 bases and J by 2 bases, with 11 bases of the junction left unmatched. Germline V gene data show CDR1 as LNHNV and CDR2 as YYDKDF (reference sequence). CDR3 length: 18 amino acids. In nucleotides, the CDR3 is TGTGCCACCAGCAGAGATCGGGGGTTGACAGGGGTAAACACTGAAGCTTTCTTT. Translated, it gives CATSRDRGLTGVNTEAFF.

The chain has TRBV5-1 and TRBJ2-1; 9 bases map to TRBD2. V shed 0 bases, J shed 4 bases, and the junction held 8 bases outside the gene matches. Germline V gene data show CDR1 as SGHRS and CDR2 as YFSETQ. CDR3 size: 17 residues. CDR3 coding DNA: TGCGCCAGCAGCTTGGGAGGACTAGCGAGTTCTTACAATGAGCAGTTCTTC. Its translation: CASSLGGLASSYNEQFF. The variable domain in full, with the rest retrieved from reference TRBV5-1 and TRBJ2-1, is KAGVTQTPRYLIKTRGQQVTLSCSPISGHRSVSWYQQTPGQGLQFLFEYFSETQRNKGNFPGRFSGRQFSNSRSEMNVSTLELGDSALYLCASSLGGLASSYNEQFFGPGTRLTVL.

CDR3 in DNA: TGTGCCAGCAGTTTATTACCTGGCTCTCGGCCGGGAGGGCCGAGGGATGAGCAGTTCTTC. Translating gives CASSLLPGSRPGGPRDEQFF. This rearrangement joins TRBV28 to TRBJ2-1; TRBD2 agrees at 8 bases. The CDR3 contains 20 residues. J was trimmed by 8 bases and V by 1 base; bases with no gene match: 22. Germline V gene sequence: CDR1 MDHEN, CDR2 SYDVKM.

This rearrangement joins TRBV9 to TRBJ1-3; TRBD1 agrees at 7 bases. Germline values: CDR1 SGDLS, CDR2 YYNGEE. This CDR3 is built from 19 residues. V lost 2 bases, J lost 6 bases, and 20 bases stayed unmatched. Here the CDR3 reads CASSVQPGGLGQVINTIYF. CDR3 nucleotide sequence: TGTGCCAGCAGCGTCCAACCCGGGGGCCTAGGACAGGTGATAAACACCATATATTTT.

This clone appeared a single time. V and J are TRBV6-6 and TRBJ2-7; 11 positions match TRBD1. This CDR3 has 16 amino acids. Germline CDR1 MNHNY, CDR2 SVGAGI (reference sequence). The V segment lost 5 bases and the J segment 2 bases; nucleotides outside the gene matches: 8. CDR3 loop: CASSLGGDRGTYEQYF. CDR3 nucleotides: TGTGCCAGCAGTCTAGGGGGGGACAGGGGGACCTACGAGCAGTACTTC.

The chain couples TRBV4-1 to TRBJ2-7; unclear D gene. Germline CDR1 is MGHRA and CDR2 is YSYEKL. Trimming left V 1 base short and J 1 base short, with 5 bases between. There are 13 residues in the CDR3. The CDR3 spells CASSQARSYEQYF. CDR3 sequence (DNA): TGCGCCAGCAGCCAAGCCAGGTCCTACGAGCAGTACTTC.

The chain couples TRBV5-4 to TRBJ2-3, with a weak D call TRBD1 (5 bases). V was trimmed by 0 bases and J by 7 bases, leaving 12 bases between them. The germline gives CDR1 SGHNT, CDR2 YYREEE (reference sequence). CDR3 length: 14 residues. CDR3 bases: TGTGCCAGCAGCTTGGGCCCAGGGTTAAATACGCAGTATTTT. It translates to CASSLGPGLNTQYF.

The rearrangement uses TRBV13 and TRBJ2-2, with TRBD1 as a possible D gene (6 bases). Trimming pared 2 bases from V and 5 bases from J, leaving 15 bases between. This CDR3 region has 16 residues. Looked up from germline, CDR1 is PRHDT and CDR2 is FYEKMQ (reference sequence). Here the CDR3 reads CASSLKWGPDTGELFF. In nucleotides, the CDR3 is TGTGCCAGCAGCTTAAAATGGGGGCCAGATACCGGGGAGCTGTTTTTT.

The CDR3 loop is CASRPDTGELFF. CDR3 DNA: TGTGCCAGCAGACCGGACACCGGGGAGCTGTTTTTT. The rearrangement uses TRBV2 and TRBJ2-2; D unclear. This CDR3 spans 12 amino acids. Germline loops: CDR1 SNHLY, CDR2 FYNNEI. The V gene lost 6 bases and the J gene lost 3 bases, with 5 bases spanning the gap.

The rearrangement uses TRBV20-1 and TRBJ2-3; D is undetermined. The CDR3 length is 11 residues. The V end was cut by 1 base, the J end by 6 bases, with 5 bases between. The germline gives CDR1 DFQATT, CDR2 SNEGSKA (reference sequence). CDR3 nucleotide sequence: TGCAGTGCTAGAGCCCGGGATACGCAGTATTTT. This codes for CSARARDTQYF.

This clone showed up just once. The chain carries TRBV28 and TRBJ2-5; TRBD1 agrees at 8 bases. The CDR3 is 15 amino acids. The germline V gene encodes CDR1 MDHEN and CDR2 SYDVKM. Trimming took 7 bases from V and 3 from J; bases not matched to a gene: 10. This chain's CDR3 is CASTLPTGAKETQYF. The CDR3 nucleotides read TGTGCCAGCACCCTCCCGACAGGGGCCAAAGAGACCCAGTACTTC.

V gene TRBV9 combines with J gene TRBJ2-2, with a tentative D call TRBD1 (5 bases). Trimming removed 0 bases at V and 4 bases at J, with 7 bases between. Germline values: CDR1 SGDLS, CDR2 YYNGEE. The CDR3 runs to 14 residues. The CDR3 DNA follows: TGTGCCAGCAGCGTAGTACAGGTCACCGGGGAGCTGTTTTTT. Its protein is CASSVVQVTGELFF.